This passage covers 27 T cell receptor beta chains from one sample sequenced in a study of OX40 agonist ivuxolimab in advanced cancers. TCRdb keeps only in-frame clones here, not all; method: immunoSEQ multiplex PCR. The sample consists of tens of thousands of clones, more than 70% of them appearing once. Material: CD4+ or CD8+ T cells sorted from blood, obtained in a trial of the OX40 agonist ivuxolimab. The receptors stem from an adult with an advanced solid tumor such as melanoma, head and neck, liver or kidney cancer.

The chain employs TRBV10-3 and TRBJ2-3; 9 bases align to TRBD2. The CDR3 contains 17 residues. Germline trimming cut 0 bases from V and 0 bases from J; bases unmatched to any gene: 4. Looked up from germline, CDR1 is ENHRY and CDR2 is SYGVKD. This CDR3 is CAISESVAGVSTDTQYF. In DNA, the CDR3 is TGTGCCATCAGTGAGTCAGTAGCGGGGGTAAGCACAGATACGCAGTATTTT.

V and J are TRBV6-1 and TRBJ2-7; TRBD2 is a possible D gene (5 bases). The CDR3 extends over 13 amino acids. Germline CDR1 and CDR2: MNHNS and SASEGT. The V and J ends lost 4 bases and 4 bases respectively, with 11 bases between them. In nucleotides, the CDR3 is TGTGCCAGCAGTGGAGGGCGGGTTTACGAGCAGTACTTC. Protein sequence: CASSGGRVYEQYF.

This chain links TRBV5-5 with TRBJ2-4; possibly TRBD1 or TRBD2 for D (6 bases each). V lost 3 bases and J lost 0, with 7 bases in between. There are 14 residues in the CDR3. CDR1 is SGHKS and CDR2 is YYEKEE in the germline V gene (reference sequence). CDR3 sequence (DNA): TGTGCCAGCAGCTCGGGGGCAGCCAAAAACATTCAGTACTTC. Protein sequence: CASSSGAAKNIQYF.

V and J are TRBV19 and TRBJ1-3, with TRBD1 matching over 8 bases. CDR3 size: 16 residues. The germline V gene has CDR1 LNHDA and CDR2 SQIVND (reference sequence). With V trimmed by 5 bases and J by 2 bases, 8 bases remained unmatched. The DNA for the CDR3 is TGTGCCAGTAGTTCCACAGGGGGTTTTACTGGAAACACCATATATTTT. It yields the protein CASSSTGGFTGNTIYF.

The J gene is TRBJ2-1, the V gene TRBV2; TRBD1 aligns across 10 bases. The CDR3 is 13 amino acids. Trimming took 8 bases from V and 6 from J; bases not matched to a gene: 4. Germline assignment: CDR1 SNHLY and CDR2 FYNNEI. For the CDR3, the DNA is TGTGCCAGCGCGGGACAGGGGTTCAATGAGCAGTTCTTC. Translating gives CASAGQGFNEQFF.

CDR3 residues: CASSLWTSGSGNTGELFF. DNA of the CDR3: TGTGCCAGCAGTTTATGGACTAGCGGGAGTGGGAACACCGGGGAGCTGTTTTTT. J is TRBJ2-2 and V is TRBV28; 12 nucleotides match TRBD2. CDR3 length: 18 residues. With 0 bases clipped from V and 1 base from J, the junction kept 3 bases outside the gene matches. The germline gives CDR1 MDHEN, CDR2 SYDVKM.

This chain links TRBV6-1 with TRBJ1-5; 8 bases line up with TRBD1. Per germline, CDR1 MNHNS and CDR2 SASEGT. The CDR3 is 16 residues long. V dropped 0 bases and J dropped 4; count of bases not matched to a gene: 5. The CDR3 DNA reads as TGTGCCAGCAGTGAAGCTAGGAGGACAGGGAATCAGCCCCAGCATTTT. Translated, it gives CASSEARRTGNQPQHF.

This clone has only a few counts. Other DNA sequences from this sample encode an identical CDR3 as well. The V and J genes are TRBV29-1 and TRBJ2-7; no firm D call. In germline, CDR1 is SQVTM, CDR2 ANQGSEA. Trimming removed 4 bases at V and 7 bases at J, with 11 bases between. The CDR3 covers 11 residues. The CDR3 is CSVASPGEQYF. CDR3 DNA sequence: TGCAGCGTTGCCTCACCCGGAGAGCAGTACTTC.

This rearrangement joins TRBV19 to TRBJ2-3; TRBD1 agrees at 9 bases. Per the germline V gene, CDR1 is LNHDA and CDR2 is SQIVND (reference sequence). The CDR3 runs to 15 residues. The J segment lost 2 bases and the V segment lost 3 bases, leaving 3 bases of the junction unmatched. The CDR3 reads CASSMGTGLTDTQYF. The CDR3 DNA reads TGTGCCAGTAGTATGGGGACAGGGCTCACAGATACGCAGTATTTT.

This clone has only a few counts. The CDR3 DNA follows: TGTGCCAGCAGTTATCATACGGGGAACACTGAAGCTTTCTTT. Its translation is CASSYHTGNTEAFF. The V and J genes are TRBV6-5 and TRBJ1-1; D is unresolved. CDR3 size: 14 residues. The V end lost 3 bases, the J end lost 1 base, and 9 bases lay between the germline ends. Germline V gives CDR1 MNHEY, CDR2 SVGAGI.

This chain links TRBV29-1 with TRBJ1-4; tentatively, D is TRBD1 (5 bases). Germline V gene data show CDR1 as SQVTM and CDR2 as ANQGSEA. There are 13 residues in the CDR3. The V end lost 3 bases, the J end lost 4 bases, and 9 bases lay between the germline ends. The CDR3 DNA reads TGCAGCGTTGAGGCGGGACTTAATGAAAAACTGTTTTTT. It codes for CSVEAGLNEKLFF.

The V call is TRBV11-2, the J call TRBJ1-1; D remains unclear. Trimming pared 3 bases from V and 6 bases from J, leaving 8 bases between. Looked up from germline, CDR1 is SGHAT and CDR2 is FQNNGV. The CDR3 loop spans 12 amino acids. DNA of the CDR3: TGTGCCAGCAGCTTCACTATGGCTGAAGCTTTCTTT. Amino acids: CASSFTMAEAFF.

V is TRBV29-1 and J is TRBJ1-2; D gene ambiguous. The CDR3 contains 12 residues. Germline CDR1 SQVTM, CDR2 ANQGSEA. V was shortened by 7 bases and J by 5 bases, with 14 bases between the two germline ends. The CDR3 DNA reads as TGCAGCGGACTCTTAGGCGGGTATGGCTACACCTTC. It specifies CSGLLGGYGYTF.

V usage is TRBV10-2 and J usage is TRBJ2-3; 9 bases align to TRBD1. The germline V gene encodes CDR1 WSHSY and CDR2 SAAADI. After removal of 4 bases from V and 3 bases from J, the junction contained 5 bases not matched to a gene. The CDR3 loop spans 15 amino acids. CDR3 in amino acids: CASSVGTGLTDTQYF. The CDR3 DNA is TGCGCCAGCAGTGTGGGGACAGGGCTAACAGATACGCAGTATTTT.

The genes are TRBV11-2 and TRBJ2-7; 7 positions agree with TRBD2. The trim removed 5 bases at V and 4 bases at J, leaving 11 bases unmatched. The V gene's germline CDR1 is SGHAT and CDR2 FQNNGV. This CDR3 comprises 15 residues. CDR3 coding DNA: TGTGCCAGCAGCAGACAACCAGGTAGCGGGTACGAGCAGTACTTC. Protein: CASSRQPGSGYEQYF.

The genes are TRBV18 and TRBJ1-5, with TRBD1 identical over 11 bases. J was trimmed by 2 bases and V by 4 bases; bases with no gene match: 1. Germline assignment: CDR1 KGHSH and CDR2 LQKENI. The CDR3 runs 15 residues. CDR3 sequence: CASSRDRGGNQPQHF. CDR3 nucleotide sequence: TGTGCCAGCTCACGGGACAGGGGGGGCAATCAGCCCCAGCATTTT.

The rearrangement links TRBV6-1 to TRBJ2-1, with a possible D match to TRBD2 (6 bases). The CDR3 is 16 amino acids. Germline-derived CDR1 and CDR2 are MNHNS and SASEGT. V lost 4 bases, J lost 0 bases, and 13 bases lay in between. CDR3 coding DNA: TGTGCCAGCAGTGGAAATAGCGGAAGCTCCTACAATGAGCAGTTCTTC. It codes for CASSGNSGSSYNEQFF.

Regarding this clone: Other DNA sequences in the sample encode the same CDR3. This sequence joins TRBV28 and TRBJ1-1; D uncertain. V was shortened by 2 bases and J by 1 base, with 8 bases between the two germline ends. The CDR3 totals 14 residues. The germline V gene encodes CDR1 MDHEN and CDR2 SYDVKM. In DNA form, the CDR3 reads TGTGCCAGCAGTTTAAAGGGTTCGAACACTGAAGCTTTCTTT. It is translated as CASSLKGSNTEAFF.

The genes are TRBV30 and TRBJ2-1, with 9 nucleotides matching TRBD2. The CDR3 sequence is 18 residues long. CDR1 GTSNPN and CDR2 SVGIG come from the germline V gene (reference sequence). V lost 0 bases to trimming and J lost 4 bases; unmatched junction nucleotides: 13. The CDR3 sequence is CAWSVGQGYAGGYNEQFF. CDR3 DNA: TGTGCCTGGAGTGTTGGGCAGGGCTACGCGGGAGGGTACAATGAGCAGTTCTTC.

The J gene is TRBJ1-4, the V gene TRBV7-2; D uncertain. V was shortened by 3 bases and J by 5 bases, with 10 bases between the two germline ends. Germline CDR1 SGHTA, CDR2 FQGNSA. This CDR3 has 14 residues. CDR3 residues: CASSFVYGNEKLFF. CDR3 nucleotides: TGTGCCAGCAGCTTTGTCTATGGGAATGAAAAACTGTTTTTT. Looking up the rest from reference TRBV7-2 and TRBJ1-4 gives the full variable domain: GAGVSQSPSNKVTEKGKDVELRCDPISGHTALYWYRQSLGQGLEFLIYFQGNSAPDKSGLPSDRFSAERTGGSVSTLTIQRTQQEDSAVYLCASSFVYGNEKLFFGSGTQLSVL.

This clone has just a few counts. The chain uses TRBV7-2 and TRBJ1-2; weak D call: TRBD1 (5 bases). Germline loops: CDR1 SGHTA, CDR2 FQGNSA. Deletions cut 5 bases from V and 0 bases from J, with 16 bases between. There are 16 residues in the CDR3. The CDR3: CASSLYQGAANYGYTF. The CDR3 DNA sequence: TGTGCCAGCAGCCTTTACCAGGGTGCTGCTAACTATGGCTACACCTTC.

The chain uses TRBV25-1 and TRBJ2-5; 8 positions match TRBD2. The junction had 9 bases not matched to a gene; V was cut back by 10 bases and J by 5 bases. CDR1 and CDR2 from the germline V gene are MGHDK and SYGVNS. The CDR3 length is 13 residues. This CDR3 reads CAISTSEGETQYF. CDR3 DNA: TGTGCCATCTCGACTAGCGAAGGGGAGACCCAGTACTTC.

This clone occurred a few times. This chain links TRBV6-4 with TRBJ1-6, with D unclear. The V gene lost 5 bases and the J gene lost 5 bases, with 7 bases spanning the gap. The CDR3 has 13 amino acids. The germline V gene has CDR1 MRHNA and CDR2 SNTAGT. CDR3 DNA sequence: TGTGCCAGCAGTTTCGAAGATAATTCACCCCTCCACTTT. Its protein product is CASSFEDNSPLHF.

This clone was counted once. The chain links TRBV6-4 to TRBJ2-7; 13 bases match TRBD2. V was pared by 9 bases and J by 6 bases, with 11 bases of the junction left unmatched. Germline V lookup: CDR1 MRHNA, CDR2 SNTAGT. The CDR3 spans 15 residues. The DNA of the CDR3 is TGTGCCAGTACCACTAGCGGGAGGGCCTTGTGCGAGCAGTACTTC. It encodes CASTTSGRALCEQYF.

A remark on this clone: The junction shows a germline mismatch at one end, possibly a read error. The chain combines TRBV20-1 with TRBJ1-6; D perhaps matches TRBD1 (6 bases). CDR1 DFQATT and CDR2 SNEGSKA come from the germline V gene (reference sequence). This CDR3 has 11 amino acids. The CDR3 nucleotides read TGTGGGGGGGCAGGGGTTTCGGCCCTCCACTTT. This gives the protein CGGAGVSALHF.

The rearrangement joins TRBV29-1 to TRBJ2-1; 13 bases are a match to TRBD2. This CDR3 is 14 amino acids long. Unmatched junction bases numbered 8, after V lost 8 bases and J lost 7 bases. Germline V CDR1 and CDR2: SQVTM, ANQGSEA. The CDR3 sequence: CSSLGTSGMNEQFF. DNA of the CDR3: TGCAGCTCCCTAGGGACTAGCGGGATGAATGAGCAGTTCTTC.

The genes are TRBV9 and TRBJ2-5, with 8 bases fitting TRBD1. The ends lost 0 bases at V and 3 bases at J; junction bases unmatched: 4. Looked up from germline, CDR1 is SGDLS and CDR2 is YYNGEE. The CDR3 spans 15 residues. CDR3 coding DNA: TGTGCCAGCAGCGTAGGGACAGGGTTGAAAGAGACCCAGTACTTC. Translation gives CASSVGTGLKETQYF. The full variable domain, in which reference TRBV9 and TRBJ2-5 provide the parts outside the CDR3, is DSGVTQTPKHLITATGQRVTLRCSPRSGDLSVYWYQQSLDQGLQFLIQYYNGEERAKGNILERFSAQQFPDLHSELNLSSLELGDSALYFCASSVGTGLKETQYFGPGTRLLVL.